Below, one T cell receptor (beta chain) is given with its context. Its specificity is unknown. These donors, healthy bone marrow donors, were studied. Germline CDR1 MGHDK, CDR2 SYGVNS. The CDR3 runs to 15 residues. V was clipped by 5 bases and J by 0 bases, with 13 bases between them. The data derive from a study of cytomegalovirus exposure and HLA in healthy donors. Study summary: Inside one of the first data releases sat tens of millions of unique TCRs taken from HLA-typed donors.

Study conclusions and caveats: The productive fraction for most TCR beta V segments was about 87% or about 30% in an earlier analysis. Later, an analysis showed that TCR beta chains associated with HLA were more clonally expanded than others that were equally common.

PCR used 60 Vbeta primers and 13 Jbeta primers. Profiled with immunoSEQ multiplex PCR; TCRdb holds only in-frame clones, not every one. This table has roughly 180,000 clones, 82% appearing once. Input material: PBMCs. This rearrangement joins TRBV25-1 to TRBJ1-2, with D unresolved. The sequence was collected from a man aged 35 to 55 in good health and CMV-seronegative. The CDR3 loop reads CASSFSEASNYGYTF. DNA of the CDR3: TGTGCCAGCAGTTTTTCGGAGGCTTCTAACTATGGCTACACCTTC.